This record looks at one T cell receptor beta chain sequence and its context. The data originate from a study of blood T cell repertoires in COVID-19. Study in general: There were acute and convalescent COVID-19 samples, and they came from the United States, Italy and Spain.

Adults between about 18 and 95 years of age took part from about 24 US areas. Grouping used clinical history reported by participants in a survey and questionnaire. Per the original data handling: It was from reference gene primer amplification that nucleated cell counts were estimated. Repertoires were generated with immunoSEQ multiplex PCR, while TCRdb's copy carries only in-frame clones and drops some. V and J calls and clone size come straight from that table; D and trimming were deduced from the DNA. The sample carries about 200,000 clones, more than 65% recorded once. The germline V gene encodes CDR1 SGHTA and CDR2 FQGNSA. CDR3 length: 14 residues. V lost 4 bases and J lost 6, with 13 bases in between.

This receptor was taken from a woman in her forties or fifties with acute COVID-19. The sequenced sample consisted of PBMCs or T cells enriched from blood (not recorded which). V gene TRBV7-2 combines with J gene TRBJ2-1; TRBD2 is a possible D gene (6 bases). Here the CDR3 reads CASSSYLTSNEQFF. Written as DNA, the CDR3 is TGTGCCAGCAGCTCGTACCTGACTAGCAATGAGCAGTTCTTC.